The 27 T cell receptor beta chains listed next were all sequenced from one sample in a study of T cell changes during pregnancy in multiple sclerosis (dated by TCRdb to between 2018 and 2021). Receptors were amplified or captured by the immunoSEQ multiplex PCR assay. TCRdb retrieved this table from immuneACCESS and kept in-frame rearrangements only. Not all clones are present; in checked studies, unresolved V genes account for under half, and no reason is known for the remainder. In all, the sample holds 65,000 to 75,000 clones, and around 92% of those were seen once. 3% of the sample belongs to the ten largest clones. The sample in question was CD8+ T cells from peripheral blood mononuclear cells, obtained in the third trimester of pregnancy. The receptors stem from a female donor in good health, enrolled as a control in a pregnancy study.

This chain links TRBV6-1 with TRBJ1-1; 7 nucleotides align to TRBD1. Per the germline V gene, CDR1 is MNHNS and CDR2 is SASEGT. CDR3 length: 14 residues. Unmatched junction bases numbered 2, after V lost 4 bases and J lost 0 bases. CDR3 residues: CASSVTGVNTEAFF. In DNA form, the CDR3 reads TGTGCCAGCAGTGTTACAGGGGTGAACACTGAAGCTTTCTTT.

This chain uses TRBV5-6 with TRBJ2-2; 10 nucleotides agree with TRBD1. The CDR3 sequence is 16 residues long. V lost 5 bases and J lost 7; bases outside the gene matches: 11. CDR1 SGHDT and CDR2 YYEEEE come from the germline V gene. CDR3 nucleotides: TGTGCCAGCAGGGAGGGGACAGGGGAAGTCGGCGGGGAGCTGTTTTTT. Translating gives CASREGTGEVGGELFF.

The chain recombines TRBV7-8 with TRBJ2-1, with 8 bases aligning to TRBD1. Losses at the gene ends were 10 bases for V and 13 bases for J; bases not matched to a gene: 9. Germline CDR1 reads SGHVS; CDR2 reads FQNEAQ. The CDR3 has 11 amino acids. This chain's CDR3 is CATYRGSAQFF. The CDR3 region has the DNA TGTGCCACGTACAGGGGGAGTGCACAGTTCTTC.

The chain carries TRBV2 and TRBJ1-6, with TRBD1 as a possible D gene (6 bases). The CDR3 contains 13 residues. From germline, CDR1 is SNHLY and CDR2 FYNNEI. V gave up 10 bases and J gave up 4 bases, with 11 bases separating them. CDR3 residues: CATGQKYNSPLHF. DNA of the CDR3: TGTGCCACAGGACAGAAATATAATTCACCCCTCCACTTT.

The count of this clone is one. This chain connects TRBV11-3 to TRBJ1-3; 7 bases are shared with TRBD1. The CDR3 has 15 residues. Trimming at V came to 5 bases and at J to 0 bases, leaving 4 bases not matched to a gene. Germline CDR1 reads SGHNT; CDR2 reads YENEEA. The CDR3, as DNA: TGTGCCAGCAGCCCGGACAGGAACTCTGGAAACACCATATATTTT. It specifies CASSPDRNSGNTIYF.

This chain connects TRBV7-9 to TRBJ1-5; D is undetermined. CDR1 is SEHNR, CDR2 FQNEAQ, per germline (reference sequence). This CDR3 has 12 amino acids. V lost 1 base to trimming and J lost 8 bases, with 6 bases between them. In DNA, the CDR3 is TGTGCCAGCAGCTTAGTTTATGAGCCCCAGCATTTT. The encoded protein is CASSLVYEPQHF.

The chain combines TRBV4-2 with TRBJ1-1, with 7 bases matching TRBD1. The junction had 5 bases not matched to a gene; V was cut back by 3 bases and J by 7 bases. CDR1 and CDR2 (germline): LGHNA, YNFKEQ. The CDR3 is made up of 13 amino acids. The CDR3 region has the DNA TGTGCCAGCAGCCAGGATGGGGACAGTGAAGCTTTCTTT. Its translation is CASSQDGDSEAFF.

The chain has TRBV6-5 and TRBJ2-1; TRBD1 might be the D (6 bases). The ends were cut back, 2 bases at V and 4 bases at J, with 12 bases in the middle. CDR3 length: 15 amino acids. CDR1 is MNHEY and CDR2 is SVGAGI in the germline V gene. The CDR3 is CASSYIQGPYNEQFF. The CDR3 DNA is TGTGCCAGCAGTTACATACAGGGTCCGTACAATGAGCAGTTCTTC.

J is TRBJ1-2 and V is TRBV10-3; D remains unclear. V lost 3 bases and J 0 bases, leaving 14 bases between the germline ends. This CDR3 has 16 residues. Germline loops: CDR1 ENHRY, CDR2 SYGVKD. CDR3 nucleotide sequence: TGTGCCATCAGTGACCCCGAAGTTTTAGCTAACTATGGCTACACCTTC. Translated: CAISDPEVLANYGYTF.

V is TRBV9 and J is TRBJ2-5; 10 nucleotides align to TRBD2. Germline V gene data show CDR1 as SGDLS and CDR2 as YYNGEE. The CDR3 is made up of 15 amino acids. The junction had 6 bases not matched to a gene; V was cut back by 1 base and J by 6 bases. The CDR3 region is CASSVLAGAGKTQYF. The CDR3 nucleotides read TGTGCCAGCAGCGTACTAGCGGGGGCGGGCAAGACCCAGTACTTC.

This clone was found a few times. V usage is TRBV30 and J usage is TRBJ1-3; 7 bases are a match to TRBD1. V was clipped by 7 bases and J by 7 bases; unmatched bases: 7. CDR1 GTSNPN and CDR2 SVGIG come from the germline V gene (reference sequence). The CDR3 has 12 residues. The CDR3 region has the DNA TGTGCCTTGTCGACAGGGACTAACACCATATATTTT. Protein product: CALSTGTNTIYF.

The chain has TRBV5-6 and TRBJ1-1, with 7 positions matching TRBD1. Germline V gene sequence: CDR1 SGHDT, CDR2 YYEEEE. The CDR3 runs 13 residues. Trimming at V came to 1 base and at J to 3 bases, leaving 0 bases not matched to a gene. The chain's CDR3 is CASSLTGDTEAFF. DNA for the CDR3: TGTGCCAGCAGCTTGACAGGGGACACTGAAGCTTTCTTT.

CDR3 coding DNA: TGTGCCAGCAGTTTGCAGTATAATAATCAGCCCCAGCATTTT. It codes for CASSLQYNNQPQHF. The V gene is TRBV27, the J gene TRBJ1-5; D is unclear. The ends were cut back, 3 bases at V and 4 bases at J, with 10 bases in the middle. The V gene's germline CDR1 is MNHEY and CDR2 SMNVEV (reference sequence). The CDR3 consists of 14 residues.

The gene calls are TRBV9 and TRBJ2-7; a weak D match, TRBD2 (6 bases). Per germline, CDR1 SGDLS and CDR2 YYNGEE. V was clipped by 0 bases and J by 3 bases, with 10 bases between them. There are 14 residues in the CDR3. CDR3 bases: TGTGCCAGCAGCGTAGGCGGGGACCACTACGAGCAGTACTTC. This gives the protein CASSVGGDHYEQYF.

This clone was observed a handful of times. The chain recombines TRBV5-8 with TRBJ1-1; a weak D match, TRBD1 (5 bases). V dropped 1 base and J dropped 2 bases, with 12 bases sitting between them. Germline-derived CDR1 and CDR2 are SGHTS and YDEGEE. The CDR3 loop spans 15 amino acids. The CDR3 spells CASSLSIGGNTEAFF. The CDR3 DNA sequence: TGTGCCAGCAGCTTGTCTATCGGGGGAAACACTGAAGCTTTCTTT.

This CDR3 reads CAASPGTGVGYGYTF. CDR3 coding DNA: TGTGCCGCCAGTCCCGGGACAGGGGTTGGGTATGGCTACACCTTC. This chain connects TRBV19 to TRBJ1-2; 10 bases are a match to TRBD1. The CDR3 contains 15 residues. With V trimmed by 11 bases and J by 5 bases, 14 bases remained unmatched. Looked up from germline, CDR1 is LNHDA and CDR2 is SQIVND (reference sequence).

The chain uses TRBV7-3 and TRBJ1-1, with D maybe TRBD1 (5 bases). Trimming shortened V by 6 bases and J by 4 bases, and 21 bases separated the two germline ends. Germline CDR1 SGHTA, CDR2 FQGTGA. The CDR3 extends over 16 amino acids. CDR3 amino acids: CASSPFPGTGGTEAFF. DNA for the CDR3: TGTGCCAGCAGTCCATTCCCCGGGACGGGGGGCACTGAAGCTTTCTTT.

V usage is TRBV4-2 and J usage is TRBJ2-7, with 10 nucleotides matching TRBD2. V was clipped by 0 bases and J by 0 bases; unmatched bases: 5. This CDR3 contains 17 residues. Germline CDR1 reads LGHNA; CDR2 reads YNFKEQ. CDR3 region: CASSQESGGALSYEQYF. Here the CDR3 DNA reads TGTGCCAGCAGCCAAGAGAGCGGGGGGGCTCTCTCCTACGAGCAGTACTTC.

This chain connects TRBV6-5 to TRBJ1-6, with TRBD1 matching 9 bases. The CDR3 has 15 residues. The V segment lost 5 bases and the J segment 7 bases; nucleotides outside the gene matches: 6. Germline lookup yields CDR1 MNHEY and CDR2 SVGAGI. The CDR3 here is CASSPGDRDNSPLHF. CDR3 coding DNA: TGTGCCAGCAGTCCAGGGGACAGGGACAATTCACCCCTCCACTTT.

This rearrangement joins TRBV6-1 to TRBJ2-7; maybe TRBD1 (5 bases). CDR3 length equals 14 residues. Looked up from germline, CDR1 is MNHNS and CDR2 is SASEGT. V lost 1 base and J lost 2, with 9 bases in between. CDR3 in amino acids: CASSEVGLPYEQYF. CDR3 coding DNA: TGTGCCAGCAGTGAAGTGGGGCTACCCTACGAGCAGTACTTC.

With respect to this clone: One junction end disagrees with the germline gene, perhaps due to a read error. This chain connects TRBV7-7 to TRBJ1-1; TRBD1 matches 7 bases. The CDR3 is 17 residues long. Germline V gene sequence: CDR1 SSHAT, CDR2 FNYEAQ (reference sequence). The CDR3 sequence is CASSPEERDSMNTEAFF. CDR3 bases: TGTGCTAGCAGCCCTGAAGAAAGGGACAGCATGAACACTGAAGCTTTCTTT.

The CDR3 loop reads CASPAPGEGGYTF. In DNA form, the CDR3 reads TGTGCCAGCCCTGCTCCGGGGGAGGGTGGCTACACCTTC. The chain is built from TRBV6-6 and TRBJ1-2; TRBD1 might be the D (5 bases). The length of the CDR3 is 13 residues. The V gene lost 8 bases and the J gene lost 7 bases, with 17 bases spanning the gap. Germline V CDR1 and CDR2: MNHNY, SVGAGI (reference sequence).

The sample holds one count of this clone. The chain links TRBV4-3 to TRBJ1-1; no definite D call. V lost 1 base, J lost 4 bases, and 10 bases lay in between. Germline loops: CDR1 LGHNA, CDR2 YSLEER. This CDR3 spans 14 amino acids. The CDR3 protein is CASSQGSGSTEAFF. DNA for the CDR3: TGCGCCAGCAGCCAAGGTAGTGGGAGCACTGAAGCTTTCTTT.

The rearrangement uses TRBV9 and TRBJ2-3; the match to TRBD1 covers 10 bases. Trimming took 2 bases from V and 5 from J; bases not matched to a gene: 11. This CDR3 has 17 residues. CDR1 SGDLS and CDR2 YYNGEE come from the germline V gene. CDR3: CASSVTAGTGERDTQYF. The CDR3 bases are TGTGCCAGCAGCGTCACAGCCGGGACAGGGGAGCGAGATACGCAGTATTTT.

The chain links TRBV15 to TRBJ1-5; no definite D call. The CDR3 totals 13 residues. Germline V gives CDR1 LNHNV, CDR2 YYDKDF (reference sequence). Trimming cost V 3 bases and J 0 bases, with 3 bases left between them. The CDR3 loop reads CATSSYSNQPQHF. The CDR3 coding sequence is TGTGCCACCAGCAGTTATAGCAATCAGCCCCAGCATTTT.

The chain uses TRBV18 and TRBJ2-7; TRBD1 matches 7 bases. The CDR3 has 14 amino acids. V trimming: 5 bases; J trimming: 3 bases; junction bases outside the gene matches: 7. In germline, CDR1 is KGHSH, CDR2 LQKENI. The CDR3 DNA is TGTGCCAGCTCAGGGGACAGTAGCTTCTACGAGCAGTACTTC. Its translation: CASSGDSSFYEQYF.

The V call is TRBV27, the J call TRBJ1-1; 9 bases are a match to TRBD1. CDR3 length: 19 amino acids. Germline V lookup: CDR1 MNHEY, CDR2 SMNVEV (reference sequence). V shed 4 bases, J shed 0 bases, and the junction held 15 bases outside the gene matches. The CDR3 is CASSSQGQGDLLMNTEAFF. CDR3 DNA sequence: TGTGCCAGCAGTTCCCAGGGACAGGGCGACCTTTTAATGAACACTGAAGCTTTCTTT.